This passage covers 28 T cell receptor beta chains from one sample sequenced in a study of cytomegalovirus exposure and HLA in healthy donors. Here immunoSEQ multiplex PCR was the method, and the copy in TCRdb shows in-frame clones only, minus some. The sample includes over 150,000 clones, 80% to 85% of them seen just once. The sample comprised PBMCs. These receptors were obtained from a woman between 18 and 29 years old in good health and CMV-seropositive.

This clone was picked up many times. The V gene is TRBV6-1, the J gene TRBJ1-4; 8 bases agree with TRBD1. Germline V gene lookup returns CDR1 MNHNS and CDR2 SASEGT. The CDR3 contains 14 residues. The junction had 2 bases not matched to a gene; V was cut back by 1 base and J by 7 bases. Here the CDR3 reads CASSEGTGFEKLFF. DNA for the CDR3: TGTGCCAGCAGTGAAGGGACAGGGTTTGAAAAACTGTTTTTT.

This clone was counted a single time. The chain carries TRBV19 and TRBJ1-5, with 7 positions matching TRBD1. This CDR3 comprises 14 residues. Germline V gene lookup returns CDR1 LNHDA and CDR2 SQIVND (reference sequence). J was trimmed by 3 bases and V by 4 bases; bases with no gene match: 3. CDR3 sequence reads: CASSRDSYNQPQHF. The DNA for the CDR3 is TGTGCCAGTAGTAGGGACAGTTACAATCAGCCCCAGCATTTT.

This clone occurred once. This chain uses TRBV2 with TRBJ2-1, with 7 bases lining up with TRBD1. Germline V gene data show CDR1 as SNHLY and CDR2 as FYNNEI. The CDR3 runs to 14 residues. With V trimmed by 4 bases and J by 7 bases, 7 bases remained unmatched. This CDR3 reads CASSVGTVGNEQFF. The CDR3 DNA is TGTGCCAGCAGTGTAGGGACAGTGGGAAATGAGCAGTTCTTC.

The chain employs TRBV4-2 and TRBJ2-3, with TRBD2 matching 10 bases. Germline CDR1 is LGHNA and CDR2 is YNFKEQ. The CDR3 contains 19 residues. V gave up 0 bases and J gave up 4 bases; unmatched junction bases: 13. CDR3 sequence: CASSQDLGPLAGVPDTQYF. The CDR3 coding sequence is TGTGCCAGCAGCCAAGACCTAGGCCCCCTAGCGGGGGTCCCAGATACGCAGTATTTT.

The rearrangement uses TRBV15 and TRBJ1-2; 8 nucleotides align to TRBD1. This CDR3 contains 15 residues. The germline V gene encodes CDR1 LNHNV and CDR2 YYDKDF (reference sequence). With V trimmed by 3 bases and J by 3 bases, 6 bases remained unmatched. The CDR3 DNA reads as TGTGCCACCAGCAGCGCAGGGGGCCAGGACTATGGCTACACCTTC. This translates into CATSSAGGQDYGYTF.

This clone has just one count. The CDR3 DNA is TGTGCCAGCAGCTTCGGGGGGGAACTAAAGACCCAGTACTTC. Its translation: CASSFGGELKTQYF. V is TRBV11-3 and J is TRBJ2-5; 8 bases are shared with TRBD2. Germline V gives CDR1 SGHNT, CDR2 YENEEA. V gave up 3 bases and J gave up 6 bases; unmatched junction bases: 6. This CDR3 is built from 14 residues.

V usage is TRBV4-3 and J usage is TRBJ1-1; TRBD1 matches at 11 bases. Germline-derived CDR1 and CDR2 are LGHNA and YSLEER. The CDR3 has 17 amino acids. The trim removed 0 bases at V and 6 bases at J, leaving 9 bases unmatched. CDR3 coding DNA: TGCGCCAGCAGCCAAGACCTGCCGGGACAGGGGGTCCCTGAAGCTTTCTTT. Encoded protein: CASSQDLPGQGVPEAFF.

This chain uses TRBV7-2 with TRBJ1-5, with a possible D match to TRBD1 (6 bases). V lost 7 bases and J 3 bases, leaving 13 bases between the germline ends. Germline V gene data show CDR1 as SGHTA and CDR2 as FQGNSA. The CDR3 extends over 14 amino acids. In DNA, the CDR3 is TGTGCCAGCACCCGTGACAGGAACAATCAGCCCCAGCATTTT. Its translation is CASTRDRNNQPQHF.

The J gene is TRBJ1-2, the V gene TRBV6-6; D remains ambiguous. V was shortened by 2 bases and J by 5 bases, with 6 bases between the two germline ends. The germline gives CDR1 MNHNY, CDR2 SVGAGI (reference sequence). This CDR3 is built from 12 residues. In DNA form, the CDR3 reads TGTGCCAGCAGTTACCCCCGGTATGGCTACACCTTC. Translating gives CASSYPRYGYTF.

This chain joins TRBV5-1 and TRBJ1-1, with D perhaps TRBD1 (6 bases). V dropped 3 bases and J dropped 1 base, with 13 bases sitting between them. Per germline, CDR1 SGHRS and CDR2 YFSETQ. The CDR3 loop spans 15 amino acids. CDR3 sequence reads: CASSSAGARNTEAFF. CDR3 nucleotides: TGCGCCAGCAGCTCAGCGGGGGCGAGGAACACTGAAGCTTTCTTT.

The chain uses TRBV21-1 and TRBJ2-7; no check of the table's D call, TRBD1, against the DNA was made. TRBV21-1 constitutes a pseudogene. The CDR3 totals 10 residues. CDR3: CARSDYEQYF. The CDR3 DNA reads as TGTGCCAGATCAGACTACGAGCAGTACTTC.

The CDR3 DNA reads TGCGCCAGCAGCCAAGTGGGCCGAACGATTCGGTCCGGGGAGCTGTTTTTT. This codes for CASSQVGRTIRSGELFF. This chain connects TRBV4-1 to TRBJ2-2; no reliable D call. Trimming took off 1 base at V and 6 bases at J, with 18 bases between the two ends. Germline CDR1 and CDR2: MGHRA and YSYEKL. The CDR3 spans 17 residues.

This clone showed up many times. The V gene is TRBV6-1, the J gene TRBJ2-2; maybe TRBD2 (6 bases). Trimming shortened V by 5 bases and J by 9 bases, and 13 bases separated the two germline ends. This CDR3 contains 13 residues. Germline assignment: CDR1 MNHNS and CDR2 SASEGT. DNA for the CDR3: TGTGCCAGCAGTCCCCGGGACTGGTGGGAGCTGTTTTTT. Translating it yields CASSPRDWWELFF.

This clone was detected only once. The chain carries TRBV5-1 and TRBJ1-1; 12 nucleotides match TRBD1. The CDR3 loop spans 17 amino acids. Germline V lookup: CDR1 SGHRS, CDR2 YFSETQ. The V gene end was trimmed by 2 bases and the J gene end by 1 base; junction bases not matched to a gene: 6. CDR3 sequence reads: CASSLGTGGGENTEAFF. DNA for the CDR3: TGCGCCAGCAGCTTAGGGACAGGGGGCGGCGAGAACACTGAAGCTTTCTTT.

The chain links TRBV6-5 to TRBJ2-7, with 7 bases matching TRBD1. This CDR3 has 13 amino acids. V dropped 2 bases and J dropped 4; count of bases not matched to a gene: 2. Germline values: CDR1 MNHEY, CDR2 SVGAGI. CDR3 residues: CASSYPGGYEQYF. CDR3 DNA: TGTGCCAGCAGTTACCCAGGGGGTTACGAGCAGTACTTC.

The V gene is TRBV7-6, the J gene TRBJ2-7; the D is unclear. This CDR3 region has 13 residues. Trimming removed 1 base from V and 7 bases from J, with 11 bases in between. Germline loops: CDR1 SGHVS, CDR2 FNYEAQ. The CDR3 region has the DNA TGTGCCAGCAGCTTAGTTGAAACCGGGGAGCAGTACTTC. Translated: CASSLVETGEQYF.

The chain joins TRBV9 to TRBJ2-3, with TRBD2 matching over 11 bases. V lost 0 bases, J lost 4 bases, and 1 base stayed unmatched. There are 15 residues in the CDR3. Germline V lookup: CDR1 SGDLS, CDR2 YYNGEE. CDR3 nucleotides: TGTGCCAGCAGCGTAGGGACTAGCGGGTCAGATACGCAGTATTTT. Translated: CASSVGTSGSDTQYF.

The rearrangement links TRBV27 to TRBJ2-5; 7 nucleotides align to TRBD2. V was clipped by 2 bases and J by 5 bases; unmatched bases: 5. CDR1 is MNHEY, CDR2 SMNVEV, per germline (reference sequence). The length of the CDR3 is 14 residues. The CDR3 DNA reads TGTGCCAGCAGTTTAGGGGAGGGCTTTGAGACCCAGTACTTC. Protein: CASSLGEGFETQYF.

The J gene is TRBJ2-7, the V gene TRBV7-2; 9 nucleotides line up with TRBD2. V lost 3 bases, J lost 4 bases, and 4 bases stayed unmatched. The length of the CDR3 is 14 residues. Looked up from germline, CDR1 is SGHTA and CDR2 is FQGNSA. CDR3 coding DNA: TGTGCCAGCAGCTTCGGAGCGGGGGGATACGAGCAGTACTTC. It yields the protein CASSFGAGGYEQYF.

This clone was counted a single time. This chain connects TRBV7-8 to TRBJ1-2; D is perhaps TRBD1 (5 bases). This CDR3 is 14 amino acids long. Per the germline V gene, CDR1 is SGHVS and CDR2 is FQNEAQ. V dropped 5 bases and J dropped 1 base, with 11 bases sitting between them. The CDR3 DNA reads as TGTGCCAGCAGCCATGACAGCAGTAACTATGGCTACACCTTC. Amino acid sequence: CASSHDSSNYGYTF.

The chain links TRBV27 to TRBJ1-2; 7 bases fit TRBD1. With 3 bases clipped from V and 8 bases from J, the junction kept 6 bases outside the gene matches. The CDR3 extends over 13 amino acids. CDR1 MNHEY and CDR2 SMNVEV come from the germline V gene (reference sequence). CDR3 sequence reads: CASSLDRSRGYTF. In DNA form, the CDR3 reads TGTGCCAGCAGTTTGGACAGGTCAAGGGGCTACACCTTC.

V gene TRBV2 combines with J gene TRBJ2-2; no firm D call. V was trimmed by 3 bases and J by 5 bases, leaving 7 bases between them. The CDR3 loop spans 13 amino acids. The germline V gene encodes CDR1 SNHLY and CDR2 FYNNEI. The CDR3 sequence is CASSDVSTGELFF. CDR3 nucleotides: TGTGCCAGCAGTGACGTCTCGACCGGGGAGCTGTTTTTT.

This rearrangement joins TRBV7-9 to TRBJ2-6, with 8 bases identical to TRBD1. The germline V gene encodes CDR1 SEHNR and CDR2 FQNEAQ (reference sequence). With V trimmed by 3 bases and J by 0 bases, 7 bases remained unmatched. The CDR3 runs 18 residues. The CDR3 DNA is TGTGCCAGCAGCTTCACCGGGACAGGACACTCTGGGGCCAACGTCCTGACTTTC. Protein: CASSFTGTGHSGANVLTF.

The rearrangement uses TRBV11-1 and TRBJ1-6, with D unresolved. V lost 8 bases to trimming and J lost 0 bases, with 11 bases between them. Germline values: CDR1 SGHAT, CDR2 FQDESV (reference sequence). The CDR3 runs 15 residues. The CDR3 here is CASDERNSYNSPLHF. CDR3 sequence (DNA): TGTGCCAGCGATGAGCGGAACTCCTATAATTCACCCCTCCACTTT.

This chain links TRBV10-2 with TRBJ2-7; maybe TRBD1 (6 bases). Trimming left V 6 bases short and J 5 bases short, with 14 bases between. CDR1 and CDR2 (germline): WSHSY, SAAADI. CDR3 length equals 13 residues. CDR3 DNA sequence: TGCGCCAGCAGCCGGGGACATCTCGACGAGCAGTACTTC. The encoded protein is CASSRGHLDEQYF.

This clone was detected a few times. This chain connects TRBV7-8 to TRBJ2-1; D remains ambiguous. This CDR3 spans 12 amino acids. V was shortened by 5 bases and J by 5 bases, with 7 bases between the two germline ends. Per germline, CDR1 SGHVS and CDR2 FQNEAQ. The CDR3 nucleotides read TGTGCCAGCAGCACCCCGGACAATGAGCAGTTCTTC. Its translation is CASSTPDNEQFF.

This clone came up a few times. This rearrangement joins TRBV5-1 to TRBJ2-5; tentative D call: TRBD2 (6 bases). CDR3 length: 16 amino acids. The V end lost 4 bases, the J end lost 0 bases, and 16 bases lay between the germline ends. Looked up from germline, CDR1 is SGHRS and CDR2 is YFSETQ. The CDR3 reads CASSPRGGRDQETQYF. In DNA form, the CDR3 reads TGCGCCAGCAGCCCAAGGGGAGGCCGGGACCAAGAGACCCAGTACTTC.

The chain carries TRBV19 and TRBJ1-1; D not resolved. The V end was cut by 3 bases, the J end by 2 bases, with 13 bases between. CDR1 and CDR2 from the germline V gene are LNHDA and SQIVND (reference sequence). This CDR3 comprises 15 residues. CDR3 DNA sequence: TGTGCCAGTAGTATCACCGGGGTCTTTAACACTGAAGCTTTCTTT. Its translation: CASSITGVFNTEAFF.